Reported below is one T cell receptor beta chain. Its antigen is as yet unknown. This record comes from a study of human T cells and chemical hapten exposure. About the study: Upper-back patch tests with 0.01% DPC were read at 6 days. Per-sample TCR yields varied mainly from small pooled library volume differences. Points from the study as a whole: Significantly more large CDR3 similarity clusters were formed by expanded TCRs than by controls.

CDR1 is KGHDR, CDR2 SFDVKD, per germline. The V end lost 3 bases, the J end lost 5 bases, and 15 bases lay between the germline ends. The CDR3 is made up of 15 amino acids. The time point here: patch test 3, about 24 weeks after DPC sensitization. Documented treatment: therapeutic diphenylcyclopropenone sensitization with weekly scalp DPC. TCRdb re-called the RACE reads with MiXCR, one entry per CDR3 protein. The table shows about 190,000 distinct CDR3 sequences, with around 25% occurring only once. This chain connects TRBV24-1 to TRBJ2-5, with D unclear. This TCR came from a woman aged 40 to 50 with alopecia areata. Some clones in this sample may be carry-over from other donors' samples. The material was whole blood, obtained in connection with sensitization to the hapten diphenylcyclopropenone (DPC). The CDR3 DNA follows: TGTGCCACCAGTGATCCCGGGCCCCAGGCGGAGACCCAGTACTTC. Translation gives CATSDPGPQAETQYF.